This T cell receptor beta chain was captured by sequencing in a study of T-cell reconstitution after alpha-beta-depleted transplantation in children. Unique molecular identifiers were incorporated during preparation of the TCRbeta library. TCRdb re-called the PCR reads through MiXCR, storing one row per CDR3 protein. The repertoire consists of about 610,000 distinct CDR3 sequences, with over 9.5% occurring once and the leading ten covering about 4%. This clonotype was counted many times. With 2 bases removed from V and 2 bases from J, the gap between germline ends came to 10 bases. Germline V gene lookup returns CDR1 ENHRY and CDR2 SYGVKD. The length of the CDR3 is 14 residues.

This TCR was sampled from a human donor who donated a stem cell graft to a child with acute myeloid leukemia. Sequencing used PBMCs from the stem cell graft donor, obtained from the stem cell graft. This chain connects TRBV10-3 to TRBJ2-7, with D possibly matching TRBD1 (7 bases). Here the CDR3 reads CAISERGTAYEQYF. The CDR3 bases are TGTGCCATCAGTGAGCGCGGGACAGCCTACGAGCAGTACTTC.